The rows below give T cell receptor beta chains drawn from one sample of a study of cytotoxic CD8 clonotypes in ibrutinib-treated CLL. Profiled with immunoSEQ multiplex PCR; TCRdb holds only in-frame clones, not every one. This sample carries approximately 2,500 clones, around 83% of them seen once, and the ten largest clones take 25%. The sample in question was PBMCs, obtained before ibrutinib treatment. These TCRs come from a human donor with chronic lymphocytic leukemia. Each CDR3 is given without its conserved first and last residue. Fields, in order: clone size, V gene, CDR3 protein. Clone sizes are given selectively: once, few, many, or a class where the clone is expanded.

size: hyperexpanded
V: TRBV27
CDR3: ASSFGNTGELF

size: few
V: TRBV27
CDR3: ASSLSTDTFNQPQH

size: .
V: TRBV10-3
CDR3: AISGRDDRNYEQY

size: large
V: TRBV27
CDR3: ASSPGGGIAPLH

size: large
V: TRBV7-8
CDR3: ASSLGTPDEQF

size: once
V: TRBV7-8
CDR3: ASSLTRTGGGANVLT

size: .
V: TRBV19
CDR3: ASSIGGIAGELF

size: .
V: TRBV6-5
CDR3: ASTPSTGGKGGYT

size: .
V: TRBV7-9
CDR3: ASSSSANSPLH

size: .
V: TRBV6-6
CDR3: ASSRGGGGNQPQH

size: .
V: TRBV7-9
CDR3: ASSSLDRNYGYT

size: .
V: TRBV29-1
CDR3: SVDTDTQY

size: few
V: TRBV5-1
CDR3: ASSVGRSLEAF

size: .
V: TRBV11-2
CDR3: ASSPSGTSGTYEQY

size: few
V: TRBV6-6
CDR3: ASSWFDGRMNTEAF

size: once
V: TRBV7-9
CDR3: ASSLARGGGVGYT

size: .
V: TRBV29-1
CDR3: SVVLGQGSEKLF

size: .
V: TRBV6-1
CDR3: ASSWDTINQPQH

size: .
V: TRBV2
CDR3: ARSTSSGGNGYT

size: .
V: TRBV4-2
CDR3: ASSWVVGGPNTGELF

size: .
V: TRBV4-1
CDR3: ASSQSPTGPVEQY

size: .
V: TRBV19
CDR3: ASSIGSTANTEAF

size: .
V: TRBV15
CDR3: ATSRAAGEYGNQPQH

size: few
V: TRBV25-1
CDR3: ASSGGPGNAPGELF

size: .
V: TRBV10-3
CDR3: AISARQGGVADTQY

size: few
V: TRBV29-1
CDR3: SVVSGGSGANVLT

size: .
V: TRBV2
CDR3: ASQGGNSNQPQH

size: .
V: TRBV5-1
CDR3: ASSLEGRVEAF

size: .
V: TRBV5-1
CDR3: ASSLDFAAGDTQY

size: once
V: TRBV19
CDR3: ASSIDRSSYSNQPQH

size: .
V: TRBV10-1
CDR3: ASPLDGVPNEKLF

size: .
V: TRBV7-6
CDR3: ASSRTQGPGELF

size: .
V: TRBV10-3
CDR3: AISEWAREDSSGANVLT

size: .
V: TRBV21-1
CDR3: ASSSRGDRQNIQY

size: .
V: TRBV5-4
CDR3: ASSPGTSGGYEQY

size: .
V: TRBV6-5
CDR3: ASSYSPGGDTEAF

size: .
V: TRBV19
CDR3: ASSIGGVVNTEAF

size: .
V: TRBV4-2
CDR3: ASSQDPIGNQPQH

size: .
V: TRBV15
CDR3: ATSRDAGSYEQY

size: .
V: TRBV14
CDR3: ASSPNFGQGYGYT

size: once
V: TRBV18
CDR3: ASSPNSLAGVNSPLH

size: once
V: TRBV7-8
CDR3: ASSLGAGGQTGNTIY

size: large
V: TRBV15
CDR3: ATSRETSSNQPQH

size: few
V: TRBV15
CDR3: ATSRDWGSTDTQY

size: .
V: TRBV14
CDR3: ASSQNYPRSYEQY

size: .
V: TRBV10-3
CDR3: AIRVQETQY

size: .
V: TRBV19
CDR3: ASSTTRRGPKETQY

size: .
V: TRBV7-8
CDR3: ASSRGDSLYNEQF

size: few
V: TRBV5-1
CDR3: ASSGRAGGATSTDTQY

size: hyperexpanded
V: TRBV2
CDR3: ASTSGTVSYEQY